This record covers a single TCR beta chain. This clone was seen a single time. Its antigen remains unidentified. Base quality data are lacking; no much larger clone is found one base away. This specimen comes from a study of shared clonotypes between healthy human individuals (dated by TCRdb to about 2020). With respect to the entire study: The cohort included three men and a couple of women between 18 and 49 years of age. The study deeply sequenced blood TCR repertoires of five healthy adults to estimate repertoire size and the extent of clonotype sharing between individuals. To increase sequencing depth and limit assay-specific biases, different laboratories used diverse techniques to prepare libraries and sequence TCR repertoires. Leukapheresis yielded between about 0.94 and 8.9 billion PBMCs per donor. Per donor, three plates each were used for CD4 naive and CD4 memory, two for CD8 naive, and one for CD8 memory. Study-wide findings and limitations: Even with the large sequencing depth, rarefaction of the sorted-subset datasets indicated that sequencing was incomplete. Sampling was limited to blood, and TCR repertoires in tissue likely differ from TCR repertoires in blood. Higher generation probabilities were observed for clonotypes shared by all four sorted-subset donors than for non-shared clonotypes. Estimated clonotype richness was generally larger for naive than for memory subsets. Because the study included a small number of donors, the genetic and exposure-history diversity represented was limited. Based on pairwise subsampling, the degree of clonotype sharing among donors was expected to be affected by sequencing depth. When a few donors were compared, the shared fraction of clonotypes was approximately 5% for naive CD4, around 4% for naive CD8, roughly 2.3% for memory CD4, and less than 0.5% for memory CD8.

Using the deep immunoSEQ assay, TCR CDR3 regions were amplified from genomic DNA by multiplex PCR. Genomic DNA extracted from each cell subset was distributed evenly over all wells of several immunoSEQ 96-well plates, and each plate served as one replicate. Each replicate PCR for sorted subsets received around 210 ng genomic DNA, equal to tens of thousands of T cell genomes. The purified libraries were quantified using a Qubit 3.0 fluorometer, sized with a Bioanalyzer 2100, and then quantified again using the KAPA Library Quantification kit. Each immunoSEQ 96-well plate was sequenced on its own single-read 150-cycle Illumina NextSeq 550 flow cell. The study's own analysis went as follows. Because the immunoSEQ output included only junctional sequences and no quality scores, the filtering could not be the same as the filtering used for full-length reads. Sequences were annotated with PyIR, a Python wrapper for IgBLAST v1.9, and V/J genes and CDR3 were assigned using IMGT germline references. Reads were removed for weak V/J assignments (E-value above 1e-6), missing CDR3, stop codons, out-of-frame junctions, or ambiguous translated residues. V3J clonotypes were defined by identical inferred V gene, J gene, and CDR3 amino acid sequence. To compute the percentage overlap between repertoires, the number of shared unique clonotypes was divided by the size of the smaller repertoire. Three approaches were used to assess repertoire richness: RTK rarefaction, the Chao1 estimator, and Recon v2.1 estimates of unobserved clonotypes. Generation probabilities were computed with OLGA for all TCRbeta clonotypes obtained by the gDNA method from several donors. TCRdb retrieved this table from immuneACCESS and kept in-frame rearrangements only. Not all clones are present; in checked studies, unresolved V genes account for under half, and no reason is known for the remainder. D and trimming come from the DNA, and the V and J calls and clone size come from that table. The sample table records some 1.5 million clones; roughly 98% of these occur just once. 0.4% to 0.55% of the sample is taken by the ten largest.

Spanning cysteine to phenylalanine, the CDR3 consists of 14 amino acids. Only CDR3 DNA remains: 42 bases, in frame from the first base. Trimming removed 2 bases from V and 1 base from J, leaving 7 bases between the germline ends. From the germline V gene, CDR1 is SGHRS and CDR2 is YFSETQ. The donors were healthy, HIV-negative adults with no recently reported acute infections or vaccinations. All donors were Caucasian adults living in Nashville, Tennessee, USA. CD4+ T cells were enriched through magnetic negative selection, after which naive cells were positively selected on CD45RA and the remaining negative fraction served as the memory subset. Blood was obtained by leukapheresis, after which PBMCs were separated by Ficoll-Histopaque density gradient centrifugation and cryopreserved in liquid nitrogen vapor phase. Purity and quantity of every magnetically sorted T cell population were checked by analytical flow cytometry. Each sorted fraction had its genomic DNA isolated and then quantified by UV absorbance on a Nanodrop 2000c.

The chain couples TRBV5-1 to TRBJ2-1; the D gene is not confidently resolved. The sequenced material came from naive CD4+ T cells sorted from blood. Reading the label with the study, this specimen's cell subset or site is: CD45RA+ positively selected. This TCR derives from a man aged 25-40 years in good health. In nucleotide form, the sequence is TGCGCCAGCAGCTTTTTTAGTTCCTACAATGAGCAGTTCTTC. This encodes CASSFFSSYNEQFF.